This T cell receptor beta chain was sequenced during a study of blood T cell repertoires in COVID-19. At the level of the study: Samples of COVID-19 (acute and convalescent) were obtained from the United States, Italy and Spain.

CDR3 length: 15 residues. Trimming took off 5 bases at V and 3 bases at J, with 14 bases between the two ends. CDR1 and CDR2 (germline): SGHNT, YENEEA. Study processing details: Quantification of nucleated cells was approximated via reference gene primer amplification. Sequencing was performed with immunoSEQ multiplex PCR; in TCRdb, only in-frame clones are kept and a portion is missing. V, J and clone size were drawn from that table, and D and trimming were deduced from the DNA. There are about 83,000 clones in the sample; about 86% occur only once, and 22% lies in the top ten. The sequence was collected from a woman over 75 in a cohort sampled during active or convalescent COVID-19. The chain is built from TRBV11-3 and TRBJ1-5; D may be TRBD1 (6 bases). The source material was peripheral blood. DNA of the CDR3: TGTGCCAGCAGCCAAGGGGGAGAAAACAATCAGCCCCAGCATTTT. Amino acid sequence: CASSQGGENNQPQHF.